This record looks at one T cell receptor (beta chain) sequence and its context. Its specificity is not known. A single record per CDR3 protein comes from TCRdb applying MiXCR to the 5' RACE reads. The sample lists 300,000 to 400,000 distinct CDR3 sequences; 7.5% to 9% were seen once. These data belong to a study of T cells after yellow fever vaccination. The study, taken as a whole, reports: A large majority of primary-vaccination clones showed up again after the booster (approximately 95% CD4, 88% CD8). When the response was secondary, it was weaker but reached its peak faster, day 5 versus 15. Only a minor proportion of clonotypes was detected across both CD4 and CD8 compartments.

The receptor was derived from a man in his late teens or twenties who received the YFV17D yellow fever vaccine. This sample comprised PBMCs, obtained on the day of the first yellow fever vaccination.

In DNA form, the CDR3 reads TGCGCCAGCAGCCAAGATGTGGGAACCGTTTTTAGCACAGATACGCAGTATTTT. Its translation is CASSQDVGTVFSTDTQYF. The genes are TRBV4-3 and TRBJ2-3; unclear D gene. The CDR3 has 18 residues. Per the germline V gene, CDR1 is LGHNA and CDR2 is YSLEER. Trimming cost V 0 bases and J 0 bases, with 16 bases left between them.